This TCR beta chain derives from a study of cytotoxic CD8 clonotypes in ibrutinib-treated CLL. Broader study findings: Sustained-remission patients were sampled at different times than progressing patients were.

As input for TCR beta libraries, roughly 2 micrograms of genomic DNA came from cryopreserved PBMCs. In the case of this clone: Antigen specificity is unknown.

Data came from immunoSEQ multiplex PCR; TCRdb stores just in-frame clones and leaves some out. In the table there are about 17,000 clones, 50% to 75% of which are singletons. This CDR3 region has 16 residues. V gave up 0 bases and J gave up 2 bases, with 12 bases separating them. The germline V gene has CDR1 ENHRY and CDR2 SYGVKD. The TCR originated in a human donor with chronic lymphocytic leukemia. The material sequenced was PBMCs, taken after 12 months of ibrutinib treatment. The chain has TRBV10-3 and TRBJ2-3; unclear D gene. The CDR3 region is CAISESRSLDTDTQYF. The CDR3 bases are TGTGCCATCAGTGAGTCAAGGTCTCTTGACACAGATACGCAGTATTTT.